One sample yielded the 31 T cell receptor beta chains listed below, sequenced in a study of T-cell memory formation after mild COVID-19. TCRdb redid the calling of the 5' RACE reads with MiXCR, one entry per CDR3 protein. The sample has 530,000 or so distinct CDR3 sequences, around a sixth seen once. Input material: PBMCs or a T cell subset sorted from them (not recorded which). All receptors come from an adult woman who had mild COVID-19 (a few samples of this study predate the infection). Cell type and time point are not known.

This clonotype has more than one count but fewer than ten. This chain connects TRBV12-3 or TRBV12-4 to TRBJ1-1, with D tentatively TRBD1 (5 bases). With 0 bases removed from V and 11 bases from J, the gap between germline ends came to 13 bases. The CDR3 totals 13 residues. The CDR3 here is CASSLARGMGAFF. CDR3 sequence (DNA): TGTGCCAGCAGTTTAGCGCGGGGGATGGGGGCTTTCTTT.

This clonotype was seen a few times. V gene TRBV30 combines with J gene TRBJ2-1; D possibly matches TRBD1 or TRBD2 (7 bases each). Deletions cut 7 bases from V and 3 bases from J, with 19 bases between. CDR3 length: 15 amino acids. Germline V gives CDR1 GTSNPN, CDR2 SVGIG (reference sequence). The CDR3 DNA reads TGTGCCTCAATGCGGGGGCAGGGGGTCTACAATGAGCAGTTCTTC. The encoded protein is CASMRGQGVYNEQFF.

V gene TRBV2 combines with J gene TRBJ2-3; 12 bases match TRBD2. This CDR3 is 16 amino acids long. Germline loops: CDR1 SNHLY, CDR2 FYNNEI. J was trimmed by 5 bases and V by 7 bases; bases with no gene match: 10. DNA of the CDR3: TGTGCCAGCACCTTGCTAGCGGGGGGGAGTCAAGATACGCAGTATTTT. Protein sequence: CASTLLAGGSQDTQYF.

The chain is built from TRBV20-1 and TRBJ1-2; the D is unclear. The CDR3 runs to 15 residues. Germline values: CDR1 DFQATT, CDR2 SNEGSKA (reference sequence). V was clipped by 6 bases and J by 2 bases, with 19 bases between them. CDR3: CSAGGQDRINYGYTF. As DNA, the CDR3 is TGCAGTGCAGGCGGTCAGGACCGAATAAACTATGGCTACACCTTC.

This clonotype was detected a few times. The chain employs TRBV12-3 or TRBV12-4 and TRBJ2-1, with TRBD2 matching 10 bases. Germline trimming cut 3 bases from V and 4 bases from J; bases unmatched to any gene: 6. This CDR3 comprises 16 residues. CDR3 region: CASSFLSGRDYNEQFF. CDR3 coding DNA: TGTGCCAGCAGTTTCCTAAGCGGGAGGGATTACAATGAGCAGTTCTTC.

Here the CDR3 DNA reads TGTGCCAGCAGACCTCAGGGGGGTGGGACAGATACGCAGTATTTT. Translating it yields CASRPQGGGTDTQYF. This chain uses TRBV12-3 or TRBV12-4 with TRBJ2-3; perhaps TRBD1 as D (7 bases). V gave up 6 bases and J gave up 3 bases, with 16 bases separating them. The CDR3 length is 15 residues.

This clonotype has only a few counts. J is TRBJ1-1 and V is TRBV4-2; D perhaps matches TRBD1 (5 bases). V was clipped by 4 bases and J by 12 bases, with 24 bases between them. The germline gives CDR1 LGHNA, CDR2 YNFKEQ. The length of the CDR3 is 15 residues. CDR3 DNA sequence: TGTGCCAGCAGCCCGAAAAGGGGCCCCTCAGAGGGAACTTTCTTT. Amino acids: CASSPKRGPSEGTFF.

The CDR3 DNA is TGTGCCACCAGGGGCGGTTGGGGTGACACTGAAGCTTTCTTT. Residues: CATRGGWGDTEAFF. This rearrangement joins TRBV15 to TRBJ1-1; D not resolved. Germline lookup yields CDR1 LNHNV and CDR2 YYDKDF (reference sequence). V lost 6 bases to trimming and J lost 3 bases, with 14 bases between them. CDR3 size: 14 residues.

The rearrangement uses TRBV10-3 and TRBJ2-2; 10 bases are shared with TRBD1. The DNA end is more similar to TRBJ2-3, so the J call may be wrong. The germline CDR1 and CDR2 sequences are ENHRY and SYGVKD. The CDR3 sequence is 18 residues long. For the CDR3, the DNA is TGTGCCATCAGTGAGTCAGCCGGGACAGGGGCTTTAAGAGATACGCAGTATTTT. Residues: CAISESAGTGALRDTQYF.

In this sample, this clonotype turned up a few times. This chain links TRBV6-1 with TRBJ1-3, with TRBD1 matching 9 bases. The CDR3 is made up of 14 amino acids. After removal of 10 bases from V and 1 base from J, the junction contained 5 bases not matched to a gene. Germline V gene data show CDR1 as MNHNS and CDR2 as SASEGT. As DNA, the CDR3 is TGTGCCACCGCCGGGACAGGGTCTGGAAACACCATATATTTT. It specifies CATAGTGSGNTIYF.

The table lists this clonotype with a few counts. The genes are TRBV5-1 and TRBJ2-2, with D hard to call. V lost 1 base, J lost 4 bases, and 20 bases lay in between. CDR3 size: 18 residues. CDR1 is SGHRS, CDR2 YFSETQ, per germline. Here the CDR3 reads CASSLLISLDSSTGELFF. The CDR3 coding sequence is TGCGCCAGCAGCTTGTTGATCAGTCTTGATTCAAGCACCGGGGAGCTGTTTTTT.

This clonotype was observed a few times. The chain is built from TRBV12-3 or TRBV12-4 and TRBJ1-3; D is unclear. The ends were cut back, 5 bases at V and 3 bases at J, with 5 bases in the middle. The CDR3 has 12 residues. The chain's CDR3 is CASSRVGNTIYF. The CDR3 region has the DNA TGTGCCAGCAGTCGGGTTGGAAACACCATATATTTT.

This clonotype was seen a handful of times. The rearrangement links TRBV6-1 to TRBJ1-5; D is ambiguous. The CDR3 is 12 amino acids. Trimming shortened V by 7 bases and J by 0 bases, and 4 bases separated the two germline ends. The V gene's germline CDR1 is MNHNS and CDR2 SASEGT. The CDR3 sequence is CASKNSNQPQHF. CDR3 DNA: TGTGCCAGCAAGAATAGCAATCAGCCCCAGCATTTT.

This clonotype was seen more than once but under ten times. This chain links TRBV7-9 with TRBJ2-1; D is possibly TRBD2 (5 bases). Deletions cut 1 base from V and 9 bases from J, with 7 bases between. The CDR3 loop spans 12 amino acids. Germline loops: CDR1 SEHNR, CDR2 FQNEAQ (reference sequence). CDR3 region: CASSLVEGEQFF. CDR3 nucleotides: TGTGCCAGCAGCTTAGTAGAGGGTGAGCAGTTCTTC.

The J gene is TRBJ1-2, the V gene TRBV12-3 or TRBV12-4; unclear D gene. The CDR3 length is 12 residues. V was clipped by 5 bases and J by 5 bases, with 9 bases between them. The CDR3 reads CASSHDYYGYTF. CDR3 DNA sequence: TGTGCCAGCAGTCACGATTATTATGGCTACACCTTC.

The V gene is TRBV12-3 or TRBV12-4, the J gene TRBJ2-3; D uncertain. CDR3 length equals 13 residues. Trimming shortened V by 3 bases and J by 3 bases, and 7 bases separated the two germline ends. CDR3 DNA: TGTGCCAGCAGTTTTAAGGGTACAGATACGCAGTATTTT. Protein product: CASSFKGTDTQYF.

This clonotype was seen only a few times. The chain couples TRBV7-2 to TRBJ2-3, with TRBD2 as a possible D gene (6 bases). The germline gives CDR1 SGHTA, CDR2 FQGNSA. This CDR3 region has 17 residues. V was trimmed by 8 bases and J by 3 bases, leaving 24 bases between them. The DNA for the CDR3 is TGTGCCAGCGGGGGGTCCTTGGCACCAGGGATGACAGATACGCAGTATTTT. It yields the protein CASGGSLAPGMTDTQYF. The whole variable domain, remainder taken from reference TRBV7-2 and TRBJ2-3, is GAGVSQSPSNKVTEKGKDVELRCDPISGHTALYWYRQSLGQGLEFLIYFQGNSAPDKSGLPSDRFSAERTGGSVSTLTIQRTQQEDSAVYLCASGGSLAPGMTDTQYFGPGTRLTVL.

The chain links TRBV29-1 to TRBJ2-5, with D possibly TRBD1 on 6 matching bases. V lost 4 bases, J lost 5 bases, and 17 bases lay in between. Germline-derived CDR1 and CDR2 are SQVTM and ANQGSEA. The CDR3 totals 14 residues. Here the CDR3 reads CSVVYQGMWETQYF. The CDR3 coding sequence is TGCAGCGTTGTATATCAGGGGATGTGGGAGACCCAGTACTTC.

The chain has TRBV24-1 and TRBJ1-5; D is unclear. The V end lost 1 base, the J end lost 5 bases, and 5 bases lay between the germline ends. Germline CDR1 KGHDR, CDR2 SFDVKD. The CDR3 totals 13 residues. CDR3 nucleotide sequence: TGTGCCACCAGTGATTTTAGGGATCAGCCCCAGCATTTT. Translated, it gives CATSDFRDQPQHF.

This clonotype occurred a few times. The chain recombines TRBV12-3 or TRBV12-4 with TRBJ2-1; D is uncertain. With 6 bases removed from V and 6 bases from J, the gap between germline ends came to 9 bases. The length of the CDR3 is 12 residues. This CDR3 is CASSPPLNEQFF. For the CDR3, the DNA is TGTGCCAGCAGCCCACCCCTCAATGAGCAGTTCTTC.

The chain recombines TRBV30 with TRBJ2-7; a weak D match, TRBD1 (6 bases). Germline V gives CDR1 GTSNPN, CDR2 SVGIG (reference sequence). V lost 2 bases, J lost 4 bases, and 12 bases lay in between. The CDR3 covers 13 residues. The CDR3 loop is CAWSLGTIYEQYF. CDR3 DNA sequence: TGTGCCTGGAGTTTAGGGACAATATACGAGCAGTACTTC.

The chain recombines TRBV5-5 with TRBJ2-7; 8 bases match TRBD1. Germline CDR1 is SGHKS and CDR2 is YYEKEE (reference sequence). The CDR3 is 16 residues long. Losses at the gene ends were 0 bases for V and 0 bases for J; bases not matched to a gene: 5. The CDR3 loop reads CASSLGRDRGSYEQYF. CDR3 nucleotides: TGTGCCAGCAGCTTGGGTCGAGACAGGGGCTCCTACGAGCAGTACTTC.

The chain couples TRBV18 to TRBJ2-5; D possibly corresponds to TRBD1 (5 bases). The V gene lost 2 bases and the J gene lost 5 bases, with 15 bases spanning the gap. Germline CDR1 reads KGHSH; CDR2 reads LQKENI. The length of the CDR3 is 15 residues. CDR3: CASSPGGRVMETQYF. The CDR3 nucleotides read TGTGCCAGCTCACCAGGCGGCAGGGTTATGGAGACCCAGTACTTC.

The rearrangement links TRBV6-6 to TRBJ2-7, with D perhaps matching TRBD1 or TRBD2 (5 bases each). The germline V gene has CDR1 MNHNY and CDR2 SVGAGI (reference sequence). V was trimmed by 2 bases and J by 5 bases, leaving 16 bases between them. This CDR3 has 15 residues. The CDR3 loop is CASSYGARVEDEQYF. The CDR3, as DNA: TGTGCCAGCAGTTACGGGGCGAGGGTCGAGGACGAGCAGTACTTC.

For this clonotype: Relative to the germline gene, one junction end is altered; a read error may explain this. The rearrangement uses TRBV12-3 or TRBV12-4 and TRBJ1-5; no definite D call. The CDR3 contains 13 residues. This CDR3 reads CASSPLEGPPLHF. CDR3 sequence (DNA): TGTGCCAGCAGCCCCCTGGAGGGTCCGCCCCTGCATTTT.

This clonotype turned up a few times. The gene calls are TRBV29-1 and TRBJ1-1, with D possibly TRBD1 on 6 matching bases. From germline, CDR1 is SQVTM and CDR2 ANQGSEA. The CDR3 is 14 amino acids. V was pared by 7 bases and J by 1 base, with 16 bases between. The CDR3 nucleotides read TGCAGCGCGGGACACCCCGCAGAGAACACTGAAGCTTTCTTT. Translation: CSAGHPAENTEAFF. The full variable domain, rest sourced from reference TRBV29-1 and TRBJ1-1, is SAVISQKPSRDICQRGTSLTIQCQVDSQVTMMFWYRQQPGQSLTLIATANQGSEATYESGFVIDKFPISRPNLTFSTLTVSNMSPEDSSIYLCSAGHPAENTEAFFGQGTRLTVV.

This clonotype was counted only a few times. The chain joins TRBV7-8 to TRBJ1-1, with a possible D match to TRBD1 (5 bases). Germline CDR1 and CDR2: SGHVS and FQNEAQ. V lost 6 bases to trimming and J lost 0 bases, with 8 bases between them. The CDR3 has 13 amino acids. The CDR3 DNA is TGTGCCAGCAGATTGGACATGAACACTGAAGCTTTCTTT. Translating it yields CASRLDMNTEAFF.

This clonotype was counted a few times. The chain employs TRBV24-1 and TRBJ2-5; D unresolved. There are 16 residues in the CDR3. The V end was cut by 3 bases, the J end by 7 bases, with 20 bases between. CDR1 is KGHDR and CDR2 is SFDVKD in the germline V gene. The CDR3 DNA is TGTGCCACCAGTGATGAGGCGCGTTCTGGGGTAGGGACCCAGTACTTC. Its protein product is CATSDEARSGVGTQYF.

This clonotype has ten or more counts. The V gene is TRBV11-2, the J gene TRBJ2-3; D tentatively fits TRBD1 or TRBD2 (6 bases each). CDR1 is SGHAT, CDR2 FQNNGV, per germline. This CDR3 comprises 15 residues. The V end lost 1 base, the J end lost 3 bases, and 11 bases lay between the germline ends. CDR3 sequence: CASSLARGGTDTQYF. CDR3 coding DNA: TGTGCCAGCAGCTTAGCGCGAGGGGGGACAGATACGCAGTATTTT.

The chain carries TRBV18 and TRBJ1-1; D gene uncertain. Trimming left V 2 bases short and J 0 bases short, with 10 bases between. CDR1 is KGHSH and CDR2 is LQKENI in the germline V gene. CDR3 length equals 15 residues. CDR3 in amino acids: CASSPNRDMNTEAFF. CDR3 in DNA: TGTGCCAGCTCACCAAACAGAGACATGAACACTGAAGCTTTCTTT.

This clonotype was seen only a few times. This chain links TRBV5-5 with TRBJ2-5; 10 bases are a match to TRBD2. CDR1 SGHKS and CDR2 YYEKEE come from the germline V gene (reference sequence). V lost 4 bases and J lost 5; bases outside the gene matches: 8. CDR3 length equals 15 residues. DNA for the CDR3: TGTGCCAGCAGCATAGCGGGAGGATGGGGGGAGACCCAGTACTTC. It specifies CASSIAGGWGETQYF.